This T cell receptor beta chain was observed in a study of T cell responses to AZD1222 COVID-19 vaccine. Study-wide findings and caveats: Seropositive at baseline were only 5 or 6 AZD1222 recipients. The reported proportion of spike-specific TCRs targeting unmutated variant regions was nearly half. Two AZD1222 doses significantly raised spike-specific TCR breadth and depth over controls. The donor group comprised mostly white British people and more females; the analysis possibly underestimated clonal diversity.

Concerning this clone: Its antigen is unknown.

The data were produced by immunoSEQ multiplex PCR, yet TCRdb's version contains in-frame clones alone and is incomplete. The data contain tens of thousands of clones, around 81% of them singletons. This CDR3 has 14 amino acids. The germline V gene encodes CDR1 LGHDT and CDR2 YNNKEL (reference sequence). Trimming at V came to 5 bases and at J to 4 bases, leaving 3 bases not matched to a gene. The sequenced sample was peripheral blood, obtained on day 0 of AZD1222 vaccination. This receptor was identified in an adult in good health. The chain combines TRBV3-1 (or the pseudogene TRBV3-2) with TRBJ1-2; 11 bases are a match to TRBD1. The CDR3 DNA sequence: TGTGCCAGCAGCGGGACAGGGGGTGGCTATGGCTACACCTTC. Protein sequence: CASSGTGGGYGYTF.